This paragraph reports one TCR beta chain. The CDR3 has 15 residues. Germline-derived CDR1 and CDR2 are SEHNR and FQNEAQ (reference sequence). V was clipped by 4 bases and J by 6 bases; unmatched bases: 8. This record comes from a study of PD-L1 blockade in urothelial cancer. Study context: Males with bladder-origin urothelial cancer made up about 85% of the 29 patients. Median blood clonality was roughly 0.074, with about 80,000 unique TCRs.

Every PCR was spiked with synthetic TCR analog templates. Produced via immunoSEQ multiplex PCR; TCRdb's table is partial and in-frame only. The sample lists roughly 43,000 clones, more than 75% occurring once. The material sequenced was PBMCs, taken around atezolizumab (anti-PD-L1) treatment. This TCR derives from a man in his 70s with urothelial cancer. The chain is built from TRBV7-9 and TRBJ1-5, with 8 bases aligning to TRBD1. This chain's CDR3 is CASSSDRDWSQPQHF. The CDR3 nucleotides are TGTGCCAGCAGCTCGGACAGGGATTGGAGTCAGCCCCAGCATTTT.